Presented here are 21 T cell receptor beta chains from one specimen sequenced in a study of T cells in Graves' hyperthyroidism and ophthalmopathy. It was RNA transcripts that yielded the amplified TCR beta CDR3 regions. RT-PCR in the first round (using the HTBI primer set) targeted the TCR CDR3. TCRdb independently ran MiXCR on the multiplex PCR reads; one entry per CDR3 protein. The sample contains 600,000 or so distinct CDR3 sequences, around 13% of which appear only once. Material: blood. These receptors were obtained from a woman aged 45-65 years with Graves' ophthalmopathy.

The sample holds a few counts of this clonotype. The rearrangement uses TRBV4-1 and TRBJ1-5; possible D gene TRBD1, 5 bases. CDR1 is MGHRA and CDR2 is YSYEKL in the germline V gene. V lost 0 bases to trimming and J lost 3 bases, with 15 bases between them. This CDR3 region has 17 residues. CDR3 bases: TGCGCCAGCAGCCAAGATGCGGGAGACAGCTTCAATCAGCCCCAGCATTTT. Translating it yields CASSQDAGDSFNQPQHF.

As regards this clonotype: This could be a read error, since a much larger clone is one nucleotide away. The rearrangement joins TRBV15 to TRBJ2-7; no clear D. Trimming removed 0 bases from V and 5 bases from J, with 17 bases in between. This CDR3 has 16 residues. Germline V gene sequence: CDR1 LNHNV, CDR2 YYDKDF (reference sequence). CDR3 sequence (DNA): TGTGCCACCAGCAGAGATCGCGTCACCACTCCTGACGAGCAGTACTTC. It yields the protein CATSRDRVTTPDEQYF.

The chain employs TRBV19 and TRBJ2-1; D is ambiguous. This CDR3 region has 17 residues. Trimming shortened V by 2 bases and J by 5 bases, and 19 bases separated the two germline ends. CDR1 is LNHDA, CDR2 SQIVND, per germline (reference sequence). CDR3 coding DNA: TGTGCCAGTAGTATACTAAGTGGCAGCTACCCCGACAATGAGCAGTTCTTC. This codes for CASSILSGSYPDNEQFF.

This clonotype was seen only a few times. The chain recombines TRBV18 with TRBJ1-1; D may be TRBD1 (5 bases). CDR1 is KGHSH, CDR2 LQKENI, per germline. Trimming shortened V by 4 bases and J by 0 bases, and 21 bases separated the two germline ends. The CDR3 runs to 18 residues. The CDR3 nucleotides are TGTGCCAGCTCACGAACCGGGACCGTGGGAGGGATGAACACTGAAGCTTTCTTT. Translating gives CASSRTGTVGGMNTEAFF.

CDR3 residues: CSARDPKGWETQYF. CDR3 nucleotide sequence: TGCAGTGCTAGAGATCCGAAGGGCTGGGAGACCCAGTACTTC. The rearrangement uses TRBV20-1 and TRBJ2-5; D unclear. Trimming took off 0 bases at V and 5 bases at J, with 13 bases between the two ends. The CDR3 consists of 14 residues. CDR1 is DFQATT, CDR2 SNEGSKA, per germline (reference sequence).

The chain has TRBV5-1 and TRBJ2-1; TRBD2 matches 13 bases. The CDR3 contains 20 residues. The germline V gene encodes CDR1 SGHRS and CDR2 YFSETQ. The ends lost 4 bases at V and 6 bases at J; junction bases unmatched: 19. This CDR3 is CASSHPGLAGVVPSANEQFF. The CDR3 region has the DNA TGCGCCAGCAGCCACCCCGGACTAGCGGGAGTTGTTCCCTCCGCCAATGAGCAGTTCTTC.

J is TRBJ2-7 and V is TRBV5-8, with 9 bases fitting TRBD1. The CDR3 is 16 residues long. J lost 2 bases, V lost 0 bases, and 6 bases had no gene match. Per the germline V gene, CDR1 is SGHTS and CDR2 is YDEGEE. The CDR3 loop is CASSLAAGQGTYEQYF. For the CDR3, the DNA is TGTGCCAGCAGCTTGGCCGCAGGACAGGGGACCTACGAGCAGTACTTC.

This clonotype was counted at least ten times. In nucleotides, the CDR3 is TGTGCCTGGAGTACCGGCCACGGGCGTGAAAAACTGTTTTTT. It specifies CAWSTGHGREKLFF. J is TRBJ1-4 and V is TRBV30; D unclear. The V gene lost 2 bases and the J gene lost 7 bases, with 14 bases spanning the gap. This CDR3 region has 14 residues. CDR1 GTSNPN and CDR2 SVGIG come from the germline V gene (reference sequence).

At least ten counts were recorded for this clonotype. The chain joins TRBV15 to TRBJ1-2; D is unresolved. The CDR3 contains 15 residues. Trimming removed 1 base at V and 4 bases at J, with 13 bases between. Per the germline V gene, CDR1 is LNHNV and CDR2 is YYDKDF (reference sequence). The CDR3 bases are TGTGCCACCAGCAGAGTGGGAGAACAGAGCTATGGCTACACCTTC. This sequence encodes CATSRVGEQSYGYTF.

The J gene is TRBJ2-1, the V gene TRBV5-6; TRBD2 aligns across 7 bases. The V and J ends lost 4 bases and 3 bases, in that order; junction bases with no gene match: 10. This CDR3 contains 16 residues. The germline gives CDR1 SGHDT, CDR2 YYEEEE. In DNA form, the CDR3 reads TGTGCCAGCAGCCCGGGGCCTAGCGGCCTCTACAATGAGCAGTTCTTC. Translated: CASSPGPSGLYNEQFF.

This clonotype was seen repeatedly, ten times or more. The chain combines TRBV2 with TRBJ2-2; 10 bases fit TRBD2. The CDR3 has 16 amino acids. Germline V gene data show CDR1 as SNHLY and CDR2 as FYNNEI. Unmatched junction bases numbered 10, after V lost 7 bases and J lost 5 bases. CDR3 sequence reads: CASTQASGRVTGELFF. In DNA form, the CDR3 reads TGTGCCAGCACCCAAGCTAGCGGGAGAGTTACCGGGGAGCTGTTTTTT.

Ten or more counts support this clonotype. This rearrangement joins TRBV7-9 to TRBJ2-3, with 7 bases that match TRBD2. The CDR3 is made up of 15 amino acids. V trimming: 5 bases; J trimming: 2 bases; junction bases outside the gene matches: 7. CDR1 and CDR2 (germline): SEHNR, FQNEAQ (reference sequence). CDR3 sequence: CASSPTSSNTDTQYF. CDR3 sequence (DNA): TGTGCCAGCAGCCCGACTAGCAGCAACACAGATACGCAGTATTTT.

This clonotype was counted a few times. The chain uses TRBV15 and TRBJ1-2; D gene uncertain. Germline lookup yields CDR1 LNHNV and CDR2 YYDKDF (reference sequence). The germline V and J ends were trimmed by 10 bases and 4 bases, with 19 bases remaining between them. This CDR3 is built from 14 residues. The CDR3 is CAKKPGPEGYGYTF. CDR3 bases: TGTGCCAAGAAACCGGGTCCGGAAGGCTATGGCTACACCTTC.

This clonotype was found a few times. DNA of the CDR3: TGTGCCAGCAGTCCCTTAGACAGAAAATACTCTGGAAACACCATATATTTT. Its translation is CASSPLDRKYSGNTIYF. The chain has TRBV6-1 and TRBJ1-3; D is perhaps TRBD1 (5 bases). The germline V gene has CDR1 MNHNS and CDR2 SASEGT. CDR3 length: 17 residues. V lost 5 bases, J lost 0 bases, and 17 bases lay in between.

This clonotype was found many times. The V gene is TRBV2, the J gene TRBJ2-1; 10 positions agree with TRBD2. The germline V gene encodes CDR1 SNHLY and CDR2 FYNNEI. V was clipped by 5 bases and J by 10 bases; unmatched bases: 8. There are 14 residues in the CDR3. The CDR3 reads CASSQQTSGLEQFF. CDR3 DNA: TGTGCCAGCAGTCAACAGACTAGCGGGCTGGAGCAGTTCTTC.

This clonotype was observed a handful of times. V usage is TRBV28 and J usage is TRBJ2-5; TRBD2 agrees at 10 bases. Germline V gene data show CDR1 as MDHEN and CDR2 as SYDVKM. With 6 bases clipped from V and 0 bases from J, the junction kept 7 bases outside the gene matches. The CDR3 is 16 residues long. As DNA, the CDR3 is TGTGCCAGCAGCCCACCGGGACTAGCGAACCAAGAGACCCAGTACTTC. It is translated as CASSPPGLANQETQYF.

The rearrangement uses TRBV10-1 and TRBJ2-3, with 13 bases aligning to TRBD2. With V trimmed by 4 bases and J by 0 bases, 4 bases remained unmatched. The CDR3 consists of 17 residues. The V gene's germline CDR1 is WNHNN and CDR2 SYGVQD (reference sequence). CDR3 loop: CASSGPGLAGSTDTQYF. For the CDR3, the DNA is TGCGCCAGCAGTGGGCCGGGACTAGCGGGAAGCACAGATACGCAGTATTTT.

This clonotype has at least ten counts. The genes are TRBV3-1 and TRBJ1-1; TRBD1 agrees at 8 bases. Germline V gene data show CDR1 as LGHDT and CDR2 as YNNKEL (reference sequence). The ends lost 3 bases at V and 7 bases at J; junction bases unmatched: 7. This CDR3 comprises 14 residues. The CDR3 DNA is TGTGCCAGCAGCCACTACGGACAGGGTGATGAAGCTTTCTTT. Protein: CASSHYGQGDEAFF.

This clonotype was recorded many times. For the CDR3, the DNA is TGTGCCAGCAGTCAAGAGCCCCCATGGGGCCCCTACGAGCAGTACTTC. Translated, it gives CASSQEPPWGPYEQYF. J is TRBJ2-7 and V is TRBV6-2 or TRBV6-3; D may be TRBD1 (5 bases). The length of the CDR3 is 16 residues. Deletions cut 5 bases from V and 2 bases from J, with 19 bases between. Per the germline V gene, CDR1 is MNHEY and CDR2 is SVGEGT.

As to this clonotype: A read error may produce the germline difference seen at one junction end. V usage is TRBV4-3 and J usage is TRBJ2-2; D could derive from TRBD1 or TRBD2 (8 bases each). The CDR3 sequence is 14 residues long. Germline-derived CDR1 and CDR2 are LGHNA and YSLEER. CDR3 DNA: TGCGCCAGCAGCCATACAGGGGGACGGGGGGGGCTGTTTTTT. It encodes CASSHTGGRGGLFF.

Many counts were recorded for this clonotype. CDR3 in amino acids: CASIGEGSADTQYF. CDR3 in DNA: TGTGCCAGCATTGGGGAGGGTAGCGCAGATACGCAGTATTTT. V and J are TRBV28 and TRBJ2-3; TRBD2 agrees at 7 bases. V gave up 7 bases and J gave up 4 bases; unmatched junction bases: 8. This CDR3 has 14 amino acids. Per germline, CDR1 MDHEN and CDR2 SYDVKM.